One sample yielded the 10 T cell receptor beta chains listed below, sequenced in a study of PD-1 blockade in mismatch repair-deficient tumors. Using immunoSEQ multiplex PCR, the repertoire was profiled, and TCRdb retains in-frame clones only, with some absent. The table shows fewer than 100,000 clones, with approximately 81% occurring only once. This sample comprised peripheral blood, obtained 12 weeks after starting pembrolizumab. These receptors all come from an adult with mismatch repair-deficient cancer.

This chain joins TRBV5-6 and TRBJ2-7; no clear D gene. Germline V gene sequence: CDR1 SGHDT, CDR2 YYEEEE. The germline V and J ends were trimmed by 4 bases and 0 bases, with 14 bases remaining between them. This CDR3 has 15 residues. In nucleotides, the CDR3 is TGTGCCAGCAGCCTTTTCGCGCAAGTCTCCTACGAGCAGTACTTC. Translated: CASSLFAQVSYEQYF. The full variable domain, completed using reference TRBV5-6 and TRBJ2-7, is DAGVTQSPTHLIKTRGQQVTLRCSPKSGHDTVSWYQQALGQGPQFIFQYYEEEERQRGNFPDRFSGHQFPNYSSELNVNALLLGDSALYLCASSLFAQVSYEQYFGPGTRLTVT.

The CDR3 DNA follows: TGTGCCAGCAGCTTCGACAGGGAGCAGTTCTTC. Protein product: CASSFDREQFF. The chain carries TRBV7-9 and TRBJ2-1; D perhaps matches TRBD1 (6 bases). Germline lookup yields CDR1 SEHNR and CDR2 FQNEAQ (reference sequence). V shed 3 bases and J shed 10 bases, with 7 bases lying between them. The CDR3 is made up of 11 amino acids.

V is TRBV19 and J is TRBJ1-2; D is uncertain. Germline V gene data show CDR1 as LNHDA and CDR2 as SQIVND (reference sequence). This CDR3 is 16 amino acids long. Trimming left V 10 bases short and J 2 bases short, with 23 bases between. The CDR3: CATQNTPGRQNYGYTF. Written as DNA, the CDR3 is TGTGCCACTCAGAACACCCCCGGACGGCAAAACTATGGCTACACCTTC. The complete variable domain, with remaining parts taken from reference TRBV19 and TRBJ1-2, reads DGGITQSPKYLFRKEGQNVTLSCEQNLNHDAMYWYRQDPGQGLRLIYYSQIVNDFQKGDIAEGYSVSREKKESFPLTVTSAQKNPTAFYLCATQNTPGRQNYGYTFGSGTRLTVV.

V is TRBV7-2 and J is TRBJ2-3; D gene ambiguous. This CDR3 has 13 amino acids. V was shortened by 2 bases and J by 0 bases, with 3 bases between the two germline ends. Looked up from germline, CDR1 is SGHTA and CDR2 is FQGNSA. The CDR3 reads CASSLPSTDTQYF. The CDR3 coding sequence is TGTGCCAGCAGCTTACCTAGCACAGATACGCAGTATTTT.

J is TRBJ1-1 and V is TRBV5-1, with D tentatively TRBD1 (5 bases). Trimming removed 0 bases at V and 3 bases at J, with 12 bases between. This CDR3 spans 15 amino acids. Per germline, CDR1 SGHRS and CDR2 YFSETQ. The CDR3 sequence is CASSLAGVGDTEAFF. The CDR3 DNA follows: TGCGCCAGCAGCTTGGCCGGGGTGGGGGACACTGAAGCTTTCTTT. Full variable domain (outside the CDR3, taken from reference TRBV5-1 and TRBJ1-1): KAGVTQTPRYLIKTRGQQVTLSCSPISGHRSVSWYQQTPGQGLQFLFEYFSETQRNKGNFPGRFSGRQFSNSRSEMNVSTLELGDSALYLCASSLAGVGDTEAFFGQGTRLTVV.

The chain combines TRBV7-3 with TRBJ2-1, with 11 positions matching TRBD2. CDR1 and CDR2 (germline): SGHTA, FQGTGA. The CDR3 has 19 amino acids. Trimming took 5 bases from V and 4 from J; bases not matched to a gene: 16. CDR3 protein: CASSIAGGSGRAGYNEQFF. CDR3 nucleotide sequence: TGTGCCAGCAGCATCGCCGGGGGTAGCGGGAGGGCCGGGTACAATGAGCAGTTCTTC.

CDR3 loop: CASSIDRAEAFF. As DNA, the CDR3 is TGCGCCAGCAGCATAGACAGGGCGGAAGCTTTCTTT. The chain uses TRBV5-1 and TRBJ1-1; 7 bases fit TRBD1. V shed 4 bases and J 8 bases; nucleotides not matched to a gene: 5. The CDR3 is 12 residues long. Germline assignment: CDR1 SGHRS and CDR2 YFSETQ.

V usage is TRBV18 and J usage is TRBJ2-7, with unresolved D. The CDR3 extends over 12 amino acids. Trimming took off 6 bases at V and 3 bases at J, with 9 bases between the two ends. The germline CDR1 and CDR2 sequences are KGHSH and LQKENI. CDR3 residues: CASSYGDYEQYF. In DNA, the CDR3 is TGTGCCAGCTCGTACGGAGACTACGAGCAGTACTTC.

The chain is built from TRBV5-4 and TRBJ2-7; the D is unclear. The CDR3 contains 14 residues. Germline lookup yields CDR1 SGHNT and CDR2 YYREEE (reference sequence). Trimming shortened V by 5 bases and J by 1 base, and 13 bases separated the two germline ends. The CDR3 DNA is TGTGCCAGCAGTATTGTGGGATTTTCCTACGAGCAGTACTTC. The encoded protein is CASSIVGFSYEQYF. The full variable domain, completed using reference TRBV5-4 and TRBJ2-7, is ETGVTQSPTHLIKTRGQQVTLRCSSQSGHNTVSWYQQALGQGPQFIFQYYREEENGRGNFPPRFSGLQFPNYSSELNVNALELDDSALYLCASSIVGFSYEQYFGPGTRLTVT.

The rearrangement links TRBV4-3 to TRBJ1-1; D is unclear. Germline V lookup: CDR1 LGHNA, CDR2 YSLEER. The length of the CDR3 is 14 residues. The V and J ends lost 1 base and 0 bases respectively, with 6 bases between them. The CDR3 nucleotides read TGCGCCAGCAGCCAAGGGCTCTTGAACACTGAAGCTTTCTTT. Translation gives CASSQGLLNTEAFF.